Included here is one TCR beta chain sequence, with context. Its antigen remains unidentified. One end of the junction does not line up with germline, which may come from a read error. The sample originates from a study of blood T cells in healthy people across ages (dated by TCRdb to the mid-2010s). Study-wide context: In model experiments, template switching captured about one uniquely barcoded TCR beta cDNA molecule for every two T cells. The study measured age-related changes in TCR beta repertoire diversity using deep sequencing normalized with unique cDNA molecular identifiers. Using the same blood draw, the study looked at two additional independent replicas of 1 million unique cDNA reads for two donors, one aged 18 to 30 and the other aged 80 or older. Donors of different ages were randomly distributed across sequencing lanes to avoid experimental bias. The donors were split into four age groups: young (average about 15 years), middle-aged (around 37), aged (roughly 60) and long-lived (approximately 80). The research as a whole found: Estimates of total diversity based on one million sequenced T cells were regarded as lower bounds and as underestimates. A strong correlation was found between observed TCR beta diversity and the percentage of naive T cells measured by flow cytometry. Because donor CMV infection status was unknown, age-related changes in expanded clonotypes were potentially confounded. Compared with the aged group, the long-lived group had more naive CD4+ T cells, fewer expanded clones and increased TCR diversity, a pattern suggesting age selection. As age increased, observed TCR beta diversity per million T cells dropped in a roughly linear way, and a significant reduction was already evident by age about 36. Bulk unsorted PBMC profiling prevented conclusive comparison of naive and antigen-experienced compartments.

Donors were under 40 systemically healthy Caucasian individuals from Russia aged roughly 6 to 95 years. About 10 milliliters of peripheral blood were collected from each donor into EDTA-treated Vacutainer tubes. Ficoll-Paque density-gradient centrifugation was used to isolate PBMCs, with at least 7 million obtained per sample. Total RNA was extracted from PBMCs with Trizol reagent, with at least 5 micrograms obtained per sample. Naive CD45RAhigh/CD27high T cell percentages were measured by flow cytometry on a PBMC aliquot from every donor. Counted from cysteine to phenylalanine, this CDR3 has 15 amino acids. Of all the DNA, just the CDR3 is kept, 45 bases in frame from base 1. As encoded in the germline V gene, CDR1 is MGHRA while CDR2 is YSYEKL. The library came from 5' RACE. Sequencing was carried out with an Illumina HiSeq 2500. A second PCR of about 6 to 11 cycles was performed with a sample-barcoded 5' primer and a J-beta primer mix. A unique molecular identifier was introduced onto each TCR beta cDNA molecule by a template-switch 5' adaptor carrying 12 random nucleotides. Each sample yielded at least 3 million CDR3-containing paired-end reads. First-strand cDNA was synthesized from all RNA with the Mint cDNA synthesis kit, primed by a TRBC-specific oligonucleotide. After uracil-DNA glycosylase treatment, a first 18-cycle PCR used universal primers M1SS and BC2_uni_R on all cDNA. Per the source publication's procedure: For normalization, 1 million high-quality reads were randomly selected from each sample, with every read carrying a distinct molecular identifier. Instead of being binned into consensus sequences, reads with shared molecular identifiers were discarded. MiTCR, set to a Q25 quality threshold and the strictest error-elimination algorithm, was used for CDR3 identification, clonotype clustering and error correction. Lower-bound total TCR beta diversity was estimated with a nonparametric unseen species model using Euler transformation. In TCRdb, the public reads were trimmed at Q25 with fastp and aligned with MiXCR, with productive beta chains retained. Rows merge per CDR3 protein into single entries with the most common DNA and genes. In this record, the V and J calls reflect TCRdb's handling and not the investigators' own analysis. The sample data list 980,000 or so distinct CDR3 sequences, and about 48% of these were observed just once. The ten largest clones represent around 15% of the sample.

The chain links TRBV4-1 with TRBJ2-7, with TRBD2 perhaps the D gene, on 5 matching bases. Sequenced material: blood. The source of this sequence is a man aged 25 to 45 in good health. The CDR3 protein sequence reads: CASNQEGLSNYEQYF. In nucleotide form, the sequence is TGCGCCAGCAACCAAGAGGGCCTATCTAACTACGAGCAGTACTTC.